One T cell receptor (beta chain) is described in this entry. What it binds is not known. The sample holds other DNA sequences that translate to the same CDR3. This record comes from a study of cytomegalovirus exposure and HLA in healthy donors. Study-wide findings and caveats: High sensitivity and specificity were reportedly achieved when the classifier diagnosed cytomegalovirus status.

The V and J ends lost 0 bases and 8 bases respectively, with 8 bases between them. CDR1 SGHNT and CDR2 YYREEE come from the germline V gene (reference sequence). The CDR3 length is 12 residues. TCRdb's copy holds only in-frame clones and misses some; the assay was immunoSEQ multiplex PCR. The sample includes about 310,000 clones, approximately 86% of them seen just once. This sequence joins TRBV5-4 and TRBJ1-2; D is unresolved. The source of this sequence is a young man in good health and CMV-seronegative. The sequenced material came from PBMCs. The CDR3 is CASSLDSRGYTF. The CDR3 coding sequence is TGTGCCAGCAGCTTGGACAGCCGGGGCTACACCTTC.